This T cell receptor (beta chain) is drawn from a study of shared clonotypes between healthy human individuals. The germline V gene has CDR1 KGHSH and CDR2 LQKENI. The CDR3 is made up of 15 amino acids. Trimming cost V 0 bases and J 5 bases, with 14 bases left between them. Nashville, Tennessee was home to all donors, each a Caucasian adult. Notes on this clone: Its antigen is as yet unknown.

Study-level points and caveats: Donor scarcity curtailed the genetic and exposure-history diversity represented herein.

Sorted-subset replicate PCR reactions contained 150 to 200 ng DNA, corresponding to some 29,000 T cell genomes. Generated by immunoSEQ multiplex PCR, the TCRdb table keeps only in-frame clones and is missing some. The sample lists some 900,000 clones, around three quarters occurring once. The receptor was derived from a man aged 18-30 years in good health. The sequencing sample was made of memory CD4+ T cells sorted from blood. Subset in this sample: CD45RA-negative fraction. The chain combines TRBV18 with TRBJ2-7; possibly TRBD2 for D (6 bases). The CDR3 nucleotides are TGTGCCAGCTCACCACCTGTTACTAGCTACCACGAGCAGTACTTC. Translated, it gives CASSPPVTSYHEQYF.